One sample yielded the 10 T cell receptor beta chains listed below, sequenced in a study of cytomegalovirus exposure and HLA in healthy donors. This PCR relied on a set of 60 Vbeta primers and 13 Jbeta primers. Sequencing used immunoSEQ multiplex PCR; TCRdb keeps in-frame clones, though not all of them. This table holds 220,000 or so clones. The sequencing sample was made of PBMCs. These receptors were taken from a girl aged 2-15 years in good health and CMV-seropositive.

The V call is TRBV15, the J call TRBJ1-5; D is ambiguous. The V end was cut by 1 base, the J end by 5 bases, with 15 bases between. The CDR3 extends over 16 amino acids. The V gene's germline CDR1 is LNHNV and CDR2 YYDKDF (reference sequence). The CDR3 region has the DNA TGTGCCACCAGCAGAGGGGTCCGGGGTGGGGATCAGCCCCAGCATTTT. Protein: CATSRGVRGGDQPQHF.

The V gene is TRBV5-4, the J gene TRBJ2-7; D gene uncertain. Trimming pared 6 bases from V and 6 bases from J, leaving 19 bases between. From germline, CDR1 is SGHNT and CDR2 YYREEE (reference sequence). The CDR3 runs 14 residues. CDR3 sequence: CASKDTPNNGEQYF. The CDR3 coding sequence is TGTGCCAGCAAAGACACCCCCAACAACGGCGAGCAGTACTTC.

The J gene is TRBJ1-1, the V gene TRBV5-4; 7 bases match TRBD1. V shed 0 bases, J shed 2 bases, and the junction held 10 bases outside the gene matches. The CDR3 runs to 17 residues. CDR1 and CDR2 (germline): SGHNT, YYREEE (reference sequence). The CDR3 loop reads CASSLAGQPTSNTEAFF. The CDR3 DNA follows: TGTGCCAGCAGCTTGGCGGGACAGCCTACGTCCAACACTGAAGCTTTCTTT.

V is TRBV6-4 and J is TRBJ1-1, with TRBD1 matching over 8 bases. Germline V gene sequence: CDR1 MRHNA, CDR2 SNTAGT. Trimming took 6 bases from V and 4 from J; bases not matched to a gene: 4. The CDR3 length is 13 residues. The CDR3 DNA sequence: TGTGCCAGCAGCGCAGGGGGCATCACTGAAGCTTTCTTT. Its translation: CASSAGGITEAFF.

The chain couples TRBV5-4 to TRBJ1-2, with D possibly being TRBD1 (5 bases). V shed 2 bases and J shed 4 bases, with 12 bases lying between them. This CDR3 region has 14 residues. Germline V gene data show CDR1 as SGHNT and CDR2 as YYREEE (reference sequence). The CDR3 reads CASSFRQNAYGYTF. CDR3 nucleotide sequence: TGTGCCAGCAGCTTCCGACAGAACGCCTATGGCTACACCTTC.

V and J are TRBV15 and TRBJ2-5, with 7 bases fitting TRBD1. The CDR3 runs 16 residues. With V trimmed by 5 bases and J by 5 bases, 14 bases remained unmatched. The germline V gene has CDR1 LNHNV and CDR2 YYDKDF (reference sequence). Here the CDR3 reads CATSEPQTGSGETQYF. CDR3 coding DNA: TGTGCCACCAGCGAACCTCAGACAGGGTCGGGGGAGACCCAGTACTTC.

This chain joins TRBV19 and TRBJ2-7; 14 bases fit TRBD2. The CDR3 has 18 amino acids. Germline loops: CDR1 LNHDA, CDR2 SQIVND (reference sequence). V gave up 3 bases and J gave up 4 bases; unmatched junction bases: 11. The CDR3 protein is CASSMAKGTSGRRYEQYF. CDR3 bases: TGTGCCAGTAGTATGGCGAAAGGGACTAGCGGGAGAAGGTACGAGCAGTACTTC. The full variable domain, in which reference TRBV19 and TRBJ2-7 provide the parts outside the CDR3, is DGGITQSPKYLFRKEGQNVTLSCEQNLNHDAMYWYRQDPGQGLRLIYYSQIVNDFQKGDIAEGYSVSREKKESFPLTVTSAQKNPTAFYLCASSMAKGTSGRRYEQYFGPGTRLTVT.

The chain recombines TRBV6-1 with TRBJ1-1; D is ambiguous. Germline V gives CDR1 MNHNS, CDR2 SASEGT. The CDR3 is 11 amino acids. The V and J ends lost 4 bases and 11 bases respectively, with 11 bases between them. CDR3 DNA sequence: TGTGCCAGCAGTGCACCGGGAACGGCTTTCTTT. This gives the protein CASSAPGTAFF.

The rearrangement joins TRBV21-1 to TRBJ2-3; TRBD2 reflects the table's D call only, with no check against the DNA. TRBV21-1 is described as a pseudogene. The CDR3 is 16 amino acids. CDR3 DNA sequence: TGTGCCAGCAGTCCTTTAGCGGGAGGAATCATGGATACGCAGTATTTT. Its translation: CASSPLAGGIMDTQYF.

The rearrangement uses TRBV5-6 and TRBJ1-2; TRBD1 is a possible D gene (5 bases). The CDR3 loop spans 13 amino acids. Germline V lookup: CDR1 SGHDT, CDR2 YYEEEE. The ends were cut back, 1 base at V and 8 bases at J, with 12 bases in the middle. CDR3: CASSLLQGGGYTF. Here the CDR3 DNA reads TGTGCCAGCAGCTTGTTGCAGGGTGGCGGCTACACCTTC.